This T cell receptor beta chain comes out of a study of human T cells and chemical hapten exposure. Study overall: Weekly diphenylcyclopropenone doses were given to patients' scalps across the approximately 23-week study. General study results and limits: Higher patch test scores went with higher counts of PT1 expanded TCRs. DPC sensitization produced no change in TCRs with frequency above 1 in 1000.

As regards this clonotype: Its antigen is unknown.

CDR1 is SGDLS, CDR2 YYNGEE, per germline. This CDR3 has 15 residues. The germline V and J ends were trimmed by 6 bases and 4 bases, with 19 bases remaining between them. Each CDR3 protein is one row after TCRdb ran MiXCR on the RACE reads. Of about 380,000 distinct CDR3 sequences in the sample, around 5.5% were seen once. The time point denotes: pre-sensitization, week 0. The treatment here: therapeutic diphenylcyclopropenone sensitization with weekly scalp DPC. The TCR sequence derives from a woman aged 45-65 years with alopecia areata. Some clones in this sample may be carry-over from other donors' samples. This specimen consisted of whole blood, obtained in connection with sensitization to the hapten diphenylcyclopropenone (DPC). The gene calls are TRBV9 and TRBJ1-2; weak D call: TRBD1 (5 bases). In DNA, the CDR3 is TGTGCCAGCACCCCCTATGAGGGGCAGAGCTATGGCTACACCTTC. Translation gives CASTPYEGQSYGYTF.